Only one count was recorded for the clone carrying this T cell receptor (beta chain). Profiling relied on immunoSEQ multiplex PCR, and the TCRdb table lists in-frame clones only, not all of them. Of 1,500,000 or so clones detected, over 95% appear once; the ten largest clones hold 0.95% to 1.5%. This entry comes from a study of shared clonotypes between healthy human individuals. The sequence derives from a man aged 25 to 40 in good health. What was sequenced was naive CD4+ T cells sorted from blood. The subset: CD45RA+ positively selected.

The CDR3 nucleotides are TGTGCCAGCAGCCCCTATAGCGGAGATGGAAATGAGCAGTTCTTC. Its protein is CASSPYSGDGNEQFF. This sequence joins TRBV9 and TRBJ2-1; D perhaps matches TRBD2 (6 bases). The CDR3 runs 15 residues. V lost 4 bases and J 7 bases, leaving 18 bases between the germline ends. Germline CDR1 and CDR2: SGDLS and YYNGEE.